This T cell receptor beta chain was obtained from a study of regulatory T cells in long-lasting Graves disease. Study-wide results and caveats: Fewer public clonotypes were shared by new patients (approximately 970) than by persistent patients (roughly 2,600). TRBV28, TRBJ1-2 and TRBJ2-5 were favored in persistent disease. TCR diversity was lower in persistent Graves' patients (versus newly diagnosed ones).

This clonotype was recorded a few times. Its target is not known. Construction of the TCR beta libraries employed iRepertoire HTBI primers in conjunction with Arm-PCR of CDR3 regions. TCRdb analysed the multiplex PCR reads with MiXCR anew, one entry per CDR3 protein. The sample has hundreds of thousands of distinct CDR3 sequences, over 15% seen once. Time point indicated: newly diagnosed GD, antithyroid drugs for less than 3 months. After RNA was extracted from PBMCs, the TCR library was made from it. This CDR3 has 12 amino acids. V was clipped by 7 bases and J by 0 bases, with 8 bases between them. Germline V gene sequence: CDR1 SQVTM, CDR2 ANQGSEA. These same records also appear under a second study, on T cells in Graves' hyperthyroidism and ophthalmopathy. That source notes: Investigators excluded patients with uncontrolled infection, other autoimmune disease, pregnancy or lactation.

The gene calls are TRBV29-1 and TRBJ2-3; no clear D gene. The material sequenced was peripheral blood mononuclear cells (PBMCs), taken at new diagnosis, from a patient treated with antithyroid drugs. The receptor's source is a man aged 35 to 55 with Graves disease. The CDR3, as DNA: TGCAGCGGGGCGGACAGCACAGATACGCAGTATTTT. Amino acid sequence: CSGADSTDTQYF.